This TCR beta chain was observed in a study of T cells after yellow fever vaccination. The wider study: Fractions of limited cellularity were prepared by means of SMART-Seq v4 Ultra Low Input.

This clonotype was counted ten times or more. The antigen is undetermined. TCRdb analysed the 5' RACE reads with MiXCR anew, one entry per CDR3 protein. Of around 310,000 distinct CDR3 sequences in the sample, around 3.9% were seen once. The CDR3 covers 13 residues. Trimming shortened V by 5 bases and J by 0 bases, and 11 bases separated the two germline ends. The germline V gene has CDR1 DFQATT and CDR2 SNEGSKA (reference sequence). Whole-study findings and limits: Subsequent booster samples again held most clones from primary vaccination (just under 98% CD4, about 90% CD8). When the response was secondary, it was weaker but reached its peak faster, day 5 versus 15.

The TCR was taken from a man aged 18 to 30 who received the YFV17D yellow fever vaccine. The chain recombines TRBV20-1 with TRBJ2-7, with D perhaps TRBD2 (5 bases). The specimen was PBMCs, collected 5 days after the yellow fever booster vaccination. The CDR3 is CSADTGDSYEQYF. CDR3 DNA sequence: TGCAGTGCTGACACCGGGGACTCCTACGAGCAGTACTTC.